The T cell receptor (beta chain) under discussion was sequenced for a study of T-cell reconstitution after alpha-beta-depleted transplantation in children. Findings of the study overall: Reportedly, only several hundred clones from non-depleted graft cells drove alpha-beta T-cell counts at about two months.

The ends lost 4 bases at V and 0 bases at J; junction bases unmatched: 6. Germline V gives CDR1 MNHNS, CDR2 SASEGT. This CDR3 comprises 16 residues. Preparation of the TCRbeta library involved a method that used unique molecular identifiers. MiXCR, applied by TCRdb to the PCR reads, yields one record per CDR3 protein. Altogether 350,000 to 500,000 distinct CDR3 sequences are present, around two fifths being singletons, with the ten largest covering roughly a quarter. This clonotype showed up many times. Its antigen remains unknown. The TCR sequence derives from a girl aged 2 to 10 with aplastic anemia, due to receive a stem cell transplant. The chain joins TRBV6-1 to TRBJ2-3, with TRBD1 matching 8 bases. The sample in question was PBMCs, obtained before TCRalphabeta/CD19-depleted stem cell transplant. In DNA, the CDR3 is TGTGCCAGCAGTGCCCGGGACAGGATAAGCACAGATACGCAGTATTTT. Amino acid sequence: CASSARDRISTDTQYF.